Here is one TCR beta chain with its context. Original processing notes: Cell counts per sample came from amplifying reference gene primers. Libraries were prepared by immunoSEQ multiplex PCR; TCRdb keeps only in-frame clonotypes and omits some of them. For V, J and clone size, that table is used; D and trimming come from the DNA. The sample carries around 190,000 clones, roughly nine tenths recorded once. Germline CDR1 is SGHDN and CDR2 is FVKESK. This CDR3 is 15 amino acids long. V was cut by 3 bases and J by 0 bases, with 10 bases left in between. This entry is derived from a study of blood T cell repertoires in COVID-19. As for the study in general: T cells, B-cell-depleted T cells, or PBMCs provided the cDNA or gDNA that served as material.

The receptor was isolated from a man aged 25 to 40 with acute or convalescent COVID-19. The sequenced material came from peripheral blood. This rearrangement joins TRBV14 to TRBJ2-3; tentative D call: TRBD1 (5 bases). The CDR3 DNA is TGTGCCAGCAGCCAGGGTAGGGGAAGCACAGATACGCAGTATTTT. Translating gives CASSQGRGSTDTQYF.